These 8 T cell receptor beta chains share one sample of origin, sequenced in a study of blood T cell repertoires in COVID-19. Assay used: immunoSEQ multiplex PCR; TCRdb lists only in-frame clones, some missing. Among fewer than 350,000 clones listed, about nine tenths were seen once. Sequencing used peripheral blood. All receptors derive from a man aged 25-40 years with COVID-19, enrolled during active disease.

This clone showed up just a few times. V is TRBV7-9 and J is TRBJ2-7; D possibly corresponds to TRBD1 (5 bases). This CDR3 contains 14 residues. V lost 4 bases, J lost 3 bases, and 13 bases lay in between. Germline lookup yields CDR1 SEHNR and CDR2 FQNEAQ (reference sequence). The CDR3 spells CASSSRRADYEQYF. The CDR3 DNA is TGTGCCAGCAGCTCCCGCAGGGCTGACTACGAGCAGTACTTC.

The chain uses TRBV9 and TRBJ2-5; 10 bases line up with TRBD2. The V segment lost 2 bases and the J segment 4 bases; nucleotides outside the gene matches: 8. The CDR3 is made up of 16 amino acids. The germline gives CDR1 SGDLS, CDR2 YYNGEE. The CDR3 DNA sequence: TGTGCCAGCAGCGTCGTAGCGGGAGGTCTCCGAGAGACCCAGTACTTC. Amino acid sequence: CASSVVAGGLRETQYF.

V is TRBV4-3 and J is TRBJ1-5, with D perhaps matching TRBD1 (5 bases). This CDR3 has 16 residues. V lost 4 bases to trimming and J lost 5 bases, with 18 bases between them. Per the germline V gene, CDR1 is LGHNA and CDR2 is YSLEER. CDR3 protein: CASSLLRPTADQPQHF. CDR3 DNA: TGCGCCAGCAGCCTCCTACGCCCGACAGCTGATCAGCCCCAGCATTTT.

CDR3 sequence reads: CASLRHFFLYEQYF. The CDR3 DNA sequence: TGTGCCAGCCTCCGACACTTCTTCCTCTACGAGCAGTACTTC. The chain links TRBV21-1 to TRBJ2-7; the table assigns TRBD1, which was not confirmed against the DNA. TRBV21-1 is reported as a pseudogene. The CDR3 length is 14 residues.

The V and J genes are TRBV9 and TRBJ1-2; possibly TRBD1 for D (6 bases). Looked up from germline, CDR1 is SGDLS and CDR2 is YYNGEE. There are 13 residues in the CDR3. V dropped 3 bases and J dropped 8 bases, with 14 bases sitting between them. The CDR3 DNA follows: TGTGCCAGCAGCGACACAGGGATTCGAGGCTACACCTTC. Translated: CASSDTGIRGYTF.

This chain joins TRBV10-3 and TRBJ1-3; D ambiguous. V lost 0 bases and J 3 bases, leaving 3 bases between the germline ends. The CDR3 runs 13 residues. Germline CDR1 is ENHRY and CDR2 is SYGVKD. The DNA for the CDR3 is TGTGCCATCAGTGAGTCCGGTGGAAACACCATATATTTT. Translated: CAISESGGNTIYF.

The genes are TRBV5-1 and TRBJ1-4; perhaps TRBD1 as D (5 bases). Trimming removed 2 bases at V and 2 bases at J, with 13 bases between. Germline V lookup: CDR1 SGHRS, CDR2 YFSETQ. The length of the CDR3 is 16 residues. The CDR3 sequence is CASSFQGGSTNEKLFF. The CDR3 nucleotides read TGCGCCAGCAGCTTCCAGGGAGGGAGTACTAATGAAAAACTGTTTTTT.

The chain employs TRBV7-3 and TRBJ2-1; TRBD1 might be the D (5 bases). This CDR3 region has 14 residues. V dropped 5 bases and J dropped 11 bases, with 19 bases sitting between them. The V gene's germline CDR1 is SGHTA and CDR2 FQGTGA. In DNA, the CDR3 is TGTGCCAGCAGCCCCATGGGCAGGGATAATAAGCAGTTCTTC. Residues: CASSPMGRDNKQFF.